Sequencing of this TCR beta chain was carried out in a study of spatial heterogeneity in lung cancer. The wider study: There was a strong correlation between the counts of TCR transcripts measured in tumor regions and a T cell transcriptional module score that was calculated from matched bulk RNA-seq. General study findings and limits: Higher tumor mutation counts went along with higher counts of expanded intratumoral alpha and beta TCRs. Regional and ubiquitous nonsynonymous mutations were tracked by counts of regional and ubiquitous expanded TCRs, respectively.

Using its own MiXCR run on the 5' RACE reads, TCRdb lists one record per CDR3 protein. The table lists about 5,600 distinct CDR3 sequences, under 5% of them singletons, with roughly 21% in the top ten. Time point noted: sample taken at primary tumor resection. The donors comprised about 70 untreated early-stage non-small cell lung cancer patients. This clonotype was counted ten times or more. Antigen unknown. This beta chain is off target for a library built for alpha chains, so its abundance means little. This specimen was lung tumor tissue, taken at surgery. This receptor was identified in a male donor with early-stage non-small cell lung cancer.

Here the CDR3 reads CSASSSGGVSYGYTF. CDR3 coding DNA: TGCAGTGCTAGTAGTAGCGGCGGGGTCTCCTATGGCTACACCTTC. The V gene is TRBV20-1, the J gene TRBJ1-2; D gene ambiguous. From germline, CDR1 is DFQATT and CDR2 SNEGSKA (reference sequence). The CDR3 is made up of 15 amino acids. V lost 3 bases and J lost 4, with 18 bases in between.